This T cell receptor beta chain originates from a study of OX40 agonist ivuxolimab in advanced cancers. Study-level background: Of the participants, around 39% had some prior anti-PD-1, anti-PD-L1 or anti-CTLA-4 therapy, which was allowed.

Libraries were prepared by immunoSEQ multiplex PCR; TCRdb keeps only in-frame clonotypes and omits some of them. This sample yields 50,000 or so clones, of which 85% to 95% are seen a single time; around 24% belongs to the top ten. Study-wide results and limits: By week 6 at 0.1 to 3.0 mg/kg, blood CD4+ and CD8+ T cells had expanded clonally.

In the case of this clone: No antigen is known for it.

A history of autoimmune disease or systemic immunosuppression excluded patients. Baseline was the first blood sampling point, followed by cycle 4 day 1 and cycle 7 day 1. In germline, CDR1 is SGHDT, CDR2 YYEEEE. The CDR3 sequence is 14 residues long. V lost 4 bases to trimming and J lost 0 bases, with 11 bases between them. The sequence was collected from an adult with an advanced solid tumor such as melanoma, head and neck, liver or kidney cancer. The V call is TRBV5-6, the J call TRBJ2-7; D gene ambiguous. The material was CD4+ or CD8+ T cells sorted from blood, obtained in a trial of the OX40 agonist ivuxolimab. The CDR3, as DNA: TGTGCCAGCAGCCCGTCCCTGAGCTCCTACGAGCAGTACTTC. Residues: CASSPSLSSYEQYF.